This T cell receptor beta chain was retrieved from a study of blood T cell repertoires in COVID-19. Study summary: Acute and convalescent COVID-19 specimens originated in the United States, Italy and Spain. Sources were T cells, B-cell-depleted T cells, or PBMCs; the material itself was cDNA or gDNA.

Authors' data handling: Estimation of nucleated cell counts was performed using reference gene primer amplification. Profiled with immunoSEQ multiplex PCR; TCRdb holds only in-frame clones, not every one. V, J and clone size are those of that table, while D and trimming were read from the DNA. The sample has roughly 130,000 clones, 84% seen once. The source material was peripheral blood. The sequence derives from a woman in her 30s who had recovered from COVID-19.

The chain's CDR3 is CASSEALQGANSPLHF. The CDR3 DNA reads as TGTGCCAGCAGTGAAGCGCTTCAGGGCGCCAATTCACCCCTCCACTTT. The chain joins TRBV2 to TRBJ1-6; weak D call: TRBD1 (5 bases). The CDR3 is 16 amino acids. V was cut by 0 bases and J by 7 bases, with 13 bases left in between. Germline loops: CDR1 SNHLY, CDR2 FYNNEI.